This T cell receptor (beta chain) is drawn from a study of OX40 agonist ivuxolimab in advanced cancers. Overall study findings and caveats: Dose levels from 0.1 to 3.0 mg/kg saw CD4+ and CD8+ blood T cells expand clonally by week 6.

The sample holds a few counts of this clone. Its matching antigen is unknown. Profiling relied on immunoSEQ multiplex PCR, and the TCRdb table lists in-frame clones only, not all of them. The profile shows under 45,000 clones, about 81% of them singletons. This CDR3 spans 18 amino acids. The V and J ends lost 0 bases and 0 bases respectively, with 15 bases between them. CDR1 is LGHNA, CDR2 YNFKEQ, per germline. Sequencing used CD4+ or CD8+ T cells sorted from blood, obtained in a trial of the OX40 agonist ivuxolimab. The V call is TRBV4-2, the J call TRBJ1-5; the D gene is possibly TRBD1 (5 bases). The sequence came from an adult with an advanced solid tumor such as melanoma, head and neck, liver or kidney cancer. CDR3 amino acids: CASSQDEGQGYSNQPQHF. For the CDR3, the DNA is TGTGCCAGCAGCCAAGATGAGGGGCAGGGCTATAGCAATCAGCCCCAGCATTTT.